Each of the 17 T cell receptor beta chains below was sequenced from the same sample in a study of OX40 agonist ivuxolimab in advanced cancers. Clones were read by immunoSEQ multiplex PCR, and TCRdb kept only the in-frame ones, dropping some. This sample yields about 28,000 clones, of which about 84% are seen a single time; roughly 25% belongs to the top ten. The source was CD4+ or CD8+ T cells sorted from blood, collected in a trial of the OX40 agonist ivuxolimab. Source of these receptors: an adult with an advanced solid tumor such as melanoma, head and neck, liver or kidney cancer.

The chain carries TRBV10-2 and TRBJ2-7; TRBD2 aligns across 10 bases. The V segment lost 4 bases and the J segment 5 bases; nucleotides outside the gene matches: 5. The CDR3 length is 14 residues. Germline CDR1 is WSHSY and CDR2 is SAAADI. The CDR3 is CASSASGRGHEQYF. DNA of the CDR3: TGCGCCAGCAGTGCAAGCGGGAGGGGACACGAGCAGTACTTC.

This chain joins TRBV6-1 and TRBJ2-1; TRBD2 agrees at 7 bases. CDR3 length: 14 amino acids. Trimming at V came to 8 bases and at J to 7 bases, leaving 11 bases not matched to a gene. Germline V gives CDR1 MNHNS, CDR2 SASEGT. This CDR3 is CASEISTSMNEQFF. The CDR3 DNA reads TGTGCCAGCGAGATCTCGACTAGCATGAATGAGCAGTTCTTC.

CDR3 nucleotides: TGTGCCAGCAGCCCCCAGGTAGGGGGAAATGAGCAGTTCTTC. It encodes CASSPQVGGNEQFF. This chain links TRBV28 with TRBJ2-1, with D tentatively TRBD1 (6 bases). The germline CDR1 and CDR2 sequences are MDHEN and SYDVKM. The CDR3 has 14 residues. The V gene lost 6 bases and the J gene lost 7 bases, with 16 bases spanning the gap.

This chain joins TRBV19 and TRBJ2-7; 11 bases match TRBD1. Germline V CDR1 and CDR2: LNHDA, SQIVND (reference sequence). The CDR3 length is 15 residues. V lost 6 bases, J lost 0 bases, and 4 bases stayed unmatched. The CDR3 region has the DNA TGTGCCAGTAGCCCCGGGACAGGGGGCTCCTACGAGCAGTACTTC. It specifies CASSPGTGGSYEQYF.

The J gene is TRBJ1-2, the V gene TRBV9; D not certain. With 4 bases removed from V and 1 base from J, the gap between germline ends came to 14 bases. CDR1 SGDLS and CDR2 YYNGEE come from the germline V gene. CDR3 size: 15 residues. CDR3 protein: CASSPLSRVNYGYTF. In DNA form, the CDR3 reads TGTGCCAGCAGCCCTCTTTCTAGGGTTAACTATGGCTACACCTTC.

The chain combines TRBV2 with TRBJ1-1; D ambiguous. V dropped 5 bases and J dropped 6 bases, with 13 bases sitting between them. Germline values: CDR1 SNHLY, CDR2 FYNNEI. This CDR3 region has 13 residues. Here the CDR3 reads CASSSGLYAEAFF. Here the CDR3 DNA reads TGTGCCAGCAGTTCCGGACTTTACGCTGAAGCTTTCTTT.

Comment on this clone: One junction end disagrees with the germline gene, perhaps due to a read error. In nucleotides, the CDR3 is TGTGCCAGCAGCCGGGGCTACGAGCAGTACTTC. This encodes CASSRGYEQYF. V is TRBV4-1 and J is TRBJ2-7, with D perhaps matching TRBD2 (5 bases). Germline CDR1 reads MGHRA; CDR2 reads YSYEKL. CDR3 length: 11 residues.

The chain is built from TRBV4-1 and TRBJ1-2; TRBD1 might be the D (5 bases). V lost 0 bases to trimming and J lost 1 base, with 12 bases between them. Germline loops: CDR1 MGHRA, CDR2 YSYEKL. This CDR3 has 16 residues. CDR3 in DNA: TGCGCCAGCAGCCAAGATCCGGGACTGATTAACTATGGCTACACCTTC. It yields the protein CASSQDPGLINYGYTF.

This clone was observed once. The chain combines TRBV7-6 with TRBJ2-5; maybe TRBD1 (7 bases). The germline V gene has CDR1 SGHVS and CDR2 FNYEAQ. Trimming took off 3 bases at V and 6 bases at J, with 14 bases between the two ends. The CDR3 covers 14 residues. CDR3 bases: TGTGCCAGCAGCTTCAGGGGGGCGGTGAAGACCCAGTACTTC. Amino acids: CASSFRGAVKTQYF.

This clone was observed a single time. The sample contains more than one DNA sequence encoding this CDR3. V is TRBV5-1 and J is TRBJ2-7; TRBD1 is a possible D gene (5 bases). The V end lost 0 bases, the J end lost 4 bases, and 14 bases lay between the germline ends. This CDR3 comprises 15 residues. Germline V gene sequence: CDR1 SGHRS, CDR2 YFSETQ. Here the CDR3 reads CASSLDRSGNYEQYF. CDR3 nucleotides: TGCGCCAGCAGCTTGGATAGGTCAGGGAATTACGAGCAGTACTTC.

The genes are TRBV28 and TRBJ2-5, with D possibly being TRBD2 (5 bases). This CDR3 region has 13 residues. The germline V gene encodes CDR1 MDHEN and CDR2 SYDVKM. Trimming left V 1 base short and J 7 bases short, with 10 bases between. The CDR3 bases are TGTGCCAGCAGTTTATCGAGGGCCGGGACCCAGTACTTC. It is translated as CASSLSRAGTQYF. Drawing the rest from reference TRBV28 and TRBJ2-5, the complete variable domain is DVKVTQSSRYLVKRTGEKVFLECVQDMDHENMFWYRQDPGLGLRLIYFSYDVKMKEKGDIPEGYSVSREKKERFSLILESASTNQTSMYLCASSLSRAGTQYFGPGTRLLVL.

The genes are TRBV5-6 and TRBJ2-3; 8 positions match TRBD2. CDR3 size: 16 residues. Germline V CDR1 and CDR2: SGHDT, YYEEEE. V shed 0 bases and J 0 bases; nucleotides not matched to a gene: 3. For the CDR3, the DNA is TGTGCCAGCAGCTTGGCTCGACTAGCGAGCACAGATACGCAGTATTTT. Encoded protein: CASSLARLASTDTQYF.

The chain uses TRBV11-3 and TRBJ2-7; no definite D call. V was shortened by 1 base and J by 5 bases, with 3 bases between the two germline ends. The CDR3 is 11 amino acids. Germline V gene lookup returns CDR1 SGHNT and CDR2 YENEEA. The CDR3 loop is CASSLAHEQYF. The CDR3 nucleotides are TGTGCCAGCAGCTTAGCACACGAGCAGTACTTC.

The CDR3 protein is CASGTDDKQYF. As DNA, the CDR3 is TGTGCCAGCGGGACAGACGACAAGCAGTACTTC. The V gene is TRBV28, the J gene TRBJ2-7; the match to TRBD1 covers 7 bases. The V gene end was trimmed by 8 bases and the J gene end by 8 bases; junction bases not matched to a gene: 6. Per the germline V gene, CDR1 is MDHEN and CDR2 is SYDVKM. This CDR3 has 11 residues.

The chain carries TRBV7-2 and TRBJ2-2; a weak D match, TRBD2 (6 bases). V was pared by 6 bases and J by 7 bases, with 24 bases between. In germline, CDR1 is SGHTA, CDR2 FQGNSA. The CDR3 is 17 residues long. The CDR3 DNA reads TGTGCCAGCAGTCTCTTAAATCGGGAGTATAAGGGCGGGGAGCTGTTTTTT. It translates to CASSLLNREYKGGELFF.

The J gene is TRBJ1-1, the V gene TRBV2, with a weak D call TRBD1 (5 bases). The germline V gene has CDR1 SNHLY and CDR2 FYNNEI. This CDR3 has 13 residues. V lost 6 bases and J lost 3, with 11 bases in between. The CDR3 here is CASRAWGDTEAFF. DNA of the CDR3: TGTGCCAGCAGAGCCTGGGGGGACACTGAAGCTTTCTTT.

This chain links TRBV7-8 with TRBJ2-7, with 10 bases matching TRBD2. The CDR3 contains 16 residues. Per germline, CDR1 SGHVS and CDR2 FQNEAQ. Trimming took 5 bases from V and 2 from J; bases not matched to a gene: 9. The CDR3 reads CASSPGRTSGPYEQYF. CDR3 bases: TGTGCCAGCAGCCCCGGGAGGACTAGCGGACCCTACGAGCAGTACTTC.